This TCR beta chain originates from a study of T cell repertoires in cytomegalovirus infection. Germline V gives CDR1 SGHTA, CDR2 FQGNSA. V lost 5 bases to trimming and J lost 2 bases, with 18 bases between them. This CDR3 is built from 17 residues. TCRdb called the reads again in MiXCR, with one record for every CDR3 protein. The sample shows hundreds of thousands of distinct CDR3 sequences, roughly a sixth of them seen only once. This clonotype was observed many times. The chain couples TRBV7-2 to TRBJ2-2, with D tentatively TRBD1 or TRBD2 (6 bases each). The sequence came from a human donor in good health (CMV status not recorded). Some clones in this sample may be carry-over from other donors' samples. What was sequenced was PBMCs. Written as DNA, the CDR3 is TGTGCCAGCAGCCCCCAAGGGGGGCCACAAAACACCGGGGAGCTGTTTTTT. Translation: CASSPQGGPQNTGELFF.